This entry lists 18 T cell receptor beta chains sequenced from one sample in a study of T cell clonality in common variable immunodeficiency. The data were produced by immunoSEQ multiplex PCR, yet TCRdb's version contains in-frame clones alone and is incomplete. The table lists 45,000 to 70,000 clones, with no singletons. The sequenced sample was peripheral blood mononuclear cells. The receptors were gathered from a person aged 18-70 years in good health.

This clone was seen ten or more times. The sequence runs out 3 residues before the end of the CDR3; the remainder is reconstructed from the germline J gene. This chain connects TRBV19 to TRBJ2-7, with 9 bases fitting TRBD1. Per germline, CDR1 LNHDA and CDR2 SQIVND (reference sequence). V was clipped by 6 bases and J by 5 bases; unmatched bases: 8. The CDR3 totals 14 residues. The CDR3 sequence: CASRLRDRADEQYF. The CDR3 DNA, read in part, is TGTGCCAGTAGACTCCGGGACAGGGCTGACGAG. Complete variable domain (other parts from reference TRBV19 and TRBJ2-7): DGGITQSPKYLFRKEGQNVTLSCEQNLNHDAMYWYRQDPGQGLRLIYYSQIVNDFQKGDIAEGYSVSREKKESFPLTVTSAQKNPTAFYLCASRLRDRADEQYFGPGTRLTVT.

This clone came up a few times. The read falls 3 residues short of the CDR3 end, and the missing part is taken from the germline J gene. V and J are TRBV19 and TRBJ1-5; D is perhaps TRBD1 (6 bases). The germline CDR1 and CDR2 sequences are LNHDA and SQIVND (reference sequence). V was cut by 5 bases and J by 1 base, with 12 bases left in between. The CDR3 runs 15 residues. CDR3 bases read: TGTGCCAGTAGTTTCCGCAGGGGAAGCAATCAGCCC. It is translated as CASSFRRGSNQP. The whole CDR3 sequence is CASSFRRGSNQPQHF. Based on the CDR3 plus reference TRBV19 and TRBJ1-5, the full variable domain is DGGITQSPKYLFRKEGQNVTLSCEQNLNHDAMYWYRQDPGQGLRLIYYSQIVNDFQKGDIAEGYSVSREKKESFPLTVTSAQKNPTAFYLCASSFRRGSNQPQHFGDGTRLSIL.

This clone was counted ten times or more. The sequenced CDR3 bases are TGTGCCAGCTCCGACTCGTTAGGGACAGTGGCACGGACC. Translation: CASSDSLGTVART. The CDR3, in full, reads CASSDSLGTVARTQYF. The chain is built from TRBV18 and TRBJ2-5; TRBD1 aligns across 7 bases. The read comes to an end 3 residues before the CDR3 does, leaving the germline J gene to fill in the end. V gave up 6 bases and J gave up 7 bases; unmatched junction bases: 17. The CDR3 runs 16 residues. Germline assignment: CDR1 KGHSH and CDR2 LQKENI.

Many counts were recorded for this clone. The CDR3 end falls 3 residues outside the read, so it is completed with the germline J gene. V is TRBV4-1 and J is TRBJ1-4, with TRBD1 matching over 11 bases. Germline V lookup: CDR1 MGHRA, CDR2 YSYEKL. After removal of 3 bases from V and 8 bases from J, the junction contained 2 bases not matched to a gene. This CDR3 is 14 amino acids long. The CDR3 sequence: CASSQDRGQEKLFF. The CDR3 DNA, read in part, is TGCGCCAGCAGCCAGGACAGGGGGCAAGAAAAA.

Many counts were recorded for this clone. The read ends 3 residues shy of where the CDR3 ends; the end is completed using the germline J gene. This chain links TRBV7-3 with TRBJ1-1; 8 bases are a match to TRBD1. CDR3 length equals 13 residues. Germline V gives CDR1 SGHTA, CDR2 FQGTGA. V trimming: 4 bases; J trimming: 5 bases; junction bases outside the gene matches: 3. The sequenced part of the CDR3 DNA is TGTGCCAGCAGCTCCCGACAGGGGACTGAA. It specifies CASSSRQGTE. The full CDR3 is CASSSRQGTEAFF.

The table lists this clone with many counts. CDR3 in amino acids: CSVGRGLYQPQHF. The covered CDR3 bases are TGCAGTGTAGGCAGGGGATTATATCAGCCC. The V gene is TRBV20-1, the J gene TRBJ1-5, with D possibly TRBD1 on 6 matching bases. The read terminates 3 residues before the CDR3 end, so the remaining end is supplied by the germline J gene. The germline V gene encodes CDR1 DFQATT and CDR2 SNEGSKA (reference sequence). The CDR3 runs to 13 residues. Trimming shortened V by 7 bases and J by 5 bases, and 15 bases separated the two germline ends.

The sample holds many counts of this clone. CDR3 sequence reads: CASSQERLADSTDTQYF. The CDR3 DNA, read in part, is TGCGCCAGCAGCCAGGAAAGACTAGCAGATAGCACAGATACG. This chain joins TRBV4-1 and TRBJ2-3; TRBD2 aligns across 7 bases. Read coverage stops 3 residues before the CDR3 terminus; the germline J gene supplies the remainder. The ends lost 3 bases at V and 0 bases at J; junction bases unmatched: 9. This CDR3 is 17 amino acids long. Germline lookup yields CDR1 MGHRA and CDR2 YSYEKL.

This clone was seen repeatedly, ten times or more. The CDR3 region is CASSFTSGKIEQFF. The covered CDR3 bases are TGTGCCAGCTCCTTTACTAGCGGGAAGATTGAG. The chain uses TRBV6-4 and TRBJ2-1, with 10 bases aligning to TRBD2. Sequencing ends 3 residues short of the CDR3 end; the germline J gene provides the rest. The CDR3 sequence is 14 residues long. The junction had 10 bases not matched to a gene; V was cut back by 8 bases and J by 9 bases. The germline CDR1 and CDR2 sequences are MRHNA and SNTAGT.

The table lists this clone with many counts. The read halts 3 residues ahead of the CDR3 end, with the missing end drawn from the germline J gene. The chain has TRBV5-6 and TRBJ2-2; 8 bases are shared with TRBD2. The CDR3 totals 13 residues. CDR1 is SGHDT and CDR2 is YYEEEE in the germline V gene. V gave up 4 bases and J gave up 8 bases; unmatched junction bases: 4. The chain's CDR3 is CASSAGTRGELFF. The part of the CDR3 DNA that was read is TGTGCCAGCAGCGCTGGGACTAGGGGGGAG. The whole variable domain, filled in from reference TRBV5-6 and TRBJ2-2, reads DAGVTQSPTHLIKTRGQQVTLRCSPKSGHDTVSWYQQALGQGPQFIFQYYEEEERQRGNFPDRFSGHQFPNYSSELNVNALLLGDSALYLCASSAGTRGELFFGEGSRLTVL.

Many counts were recorded for this clone. From the germline J gene comes the end of the CDR3, since the read stops 3 residues before it. The V call is TRBV29-1, the J call TRBJ2-3; TRBD1 aligns across 11 bases. CDR1 and CDR2 from the germline V gene are SQVTM and ANQGSEA. CDR3 length equals 14 residues. V was pared by 7 bases and J by 0 bases, with 3 bases of the junction left unmatched. The CDR3 reads CSGRDRGSTDTQYF. CDR3 DNA (partial): TGCAGCGGGAGGGACAGGGGGAGCACAGATACG.

Ten or more counts support this clone. CDR3 region: CASRPGQARTEAFF. The CDR3 DNA, read in part, is TGTGCCAGCAGACCCGGACAGGCGAGGACTGAA. The chain recombines TRBV6-2 or TRBV6-3 with TRBJ1-1; 7 bases are a match to TRBD1. Read coverage stops 3 residues before the CDR3 terminus; the germline J gene supplies the remainder. V gave up 6 bases and J gave up 5 bases; unmatched junction bases: 9. The length of the CDR3 is 14 residues. The germline gives CDR1 MNHEY, CDR2 SVGEGT.

This clone has at least ten counts. One junction end disagrees with the germline gene, perhaps due to a read error. Sequencing ends 3 residues short of the CDR3 end; the germline J gene provides the rest. The V call is TRBV4-2, the J call TRBJ1-3, with D perhaps matching TRBD1 (5 bases). The CDR3 contains 16 residues. Germline V gives CDR1 LGHNA, CDR2 YNFKEQ. CDR3 bases read: TGCGCCAGCAGCCAAGAGAGGGGACTAGGAGGAAACACC. The encoded protein is CASSQERGLGGNT. The CDR3 reads in full as CASSQERGLGGNTIYF.

This clone appeared many times. The CDR3: CASSLTGADYNEQFF. The DNA read from the CDR3 is TGTGCCAGCAGCTTAACTGGGGCCGACTACAATGAG. The chain joins TRBV7-8 to TRBJ2-1; TRBD1 is a possible D gene (5 bases). The CDR3 end is not reached by the read, which stops 3 residues before it; the germline J gene fills it in. Between the trimmed V and J ends, which lost 2 bases and 3 bases, there was a span of 11 bases. Germline V CDR1 and CDR2: SGHVS, FQNEAQ. This CDR3 has 15 amino acids. The full variable domain, its missing parts supplied by reference TRBV7-8 and TRBJ2-1, is GAGVSQSPRYKVAKRGQDVALRCDPISGHVSLFWYQQALGQGPEFLTYFQNEAQLDKSGLPSDRFFAERPEGSVSTLKIQRTQQEDSAVYLCASSLTGADYNEQFFGPGTRLTVL.

This clone was observed many times. CDR3 bases read: TGTGCCAGCAGCTTAGGGTGGCAGGGGGGACAGCCC. Translated, it gives CASSLGWQGGQP. The entire CDR3 protein reads CASSLGWQGGQPQHF. The chain carries TRBV7-2 and TRBJ1-5; 7 positions match TRBD1. The sequenced fragment ends 3 residues before the CDR3 boundary, so the rest is inferred from the germline J gene. The CDR3 runs to 15 residues. CDR1 is SGHTA, CDR2 FQGNSA, per germline. The V gene end was trimmed by 1 base and the J gene end by 7 bases; junction bases not matched to a gene: 7.

This clone was counted ten times or more. The CDR3 protein is CASTIWPGGNTEAFF. CDR3 DNA, as far as it was read: TGCGCCAGCACTATTTGGCCGGGGGGCAACACTGAA. The chain uses TRBV5-1 and TRBJ1-1, with D possibly TRBD1 on 6 matching bases. From the germline J gene comes the end of the CDR3, since the read stops 3 residues before it. There are 15 residues in the CDR3. Per germline, CDR1 SGHRS and CDR2 YFSETQ. The germline V and J ends were trimmed by 6 bases and 2 bases, with 17 bases remaining between them. Full variable domain (rest looked up from reference TRBV5-1 and TRBJ1-1): KAGVTQTPRYLIKTRGQQVTLSCSPISGHRSVSWYQQTPGQGLQFLFEYFSETQRNKGNFPGRFSGRQFSNSRSEMNVSTLELGDSALYLCASTIWPGGNTEAFFGQGTRLTVV.

This clone was counted at least ten times. The missing CDR3 end, 3 residues past where the read stops, is filled in from the germline J gene. The chain has TRBV2 and TRBJ2-7; D might be TRBD2 (6 bases). The germline V and J ends were trimmed by 4 bases and 2 bases, with 15 bases remaining between them. The CDR3 sequence is 15 residues long. From germline, CDR1 is SNHLY and CDR2 FYNNEI. The sequenced CDR3 bases are TGTGCCAGCAGTGGGGGCACCGGGGGTACCTACGAG. Translating gives CASSGGTGGTYE. The entire CDR3 reads CASSGGTGGTYEQYF. The full variable domain, completed using reference TRBV2 and TRBJ2-7, is EPEVTQTPSHQVTQMGQEVILRCVPISNHLYFYWYRQILGQKVEFLVSFYNNEISEKSEIFDDQFSVERPDGSNFTLKIRSTKLEDSAMYFCASSGGTGGTYEQYFGPGTRLTVT.

Many counts were recorded for this clone. The sequenced fragment ends 3 residues before the CDR3 boundary, so the rest is inferred from the germline J gene. The rearrangement links TRBV23-1 to TRBJ1-5; unclear D gene. TRBV23-1 counts as an open reading frame of uncertain function. This CDR3 spans 17 amino acids. Trimming took off 0 bases at V and 1 base at J, with 13 bases between the two ends. CDR3 DNA, as far as it was read: TGCGCCAGCAGTCAATCCCGTAAGCTACCAAGCAATCAGCCC. This translates into CASSQSRKLPSNQP. In full, the CDR3 reads CASSQSRKLPSNQPQHF.

This clone was picked up many times. The CDR3 end falls 3 residues outside the read, so it is completed with the germline J gene. V gene TRBV9 combines with J gene TRBJ2-1, with 10 bases matching TRBD1. V lost 3 bases to trimming and J lost 4 bases; unmatched junction nucleotides: 4. The germline CDR1 and CDR2 sequences are SGDLS and YYNGEE. The CDR3 spans 15 residues. CDR3 bases read: TGTGCCAGCAGCGCGGACAGGGGGGATTACAATGAG. Translated, it gives CASSADRGDYNE. From start to end, the CDR3 is CASSADRGDYNEQFF.